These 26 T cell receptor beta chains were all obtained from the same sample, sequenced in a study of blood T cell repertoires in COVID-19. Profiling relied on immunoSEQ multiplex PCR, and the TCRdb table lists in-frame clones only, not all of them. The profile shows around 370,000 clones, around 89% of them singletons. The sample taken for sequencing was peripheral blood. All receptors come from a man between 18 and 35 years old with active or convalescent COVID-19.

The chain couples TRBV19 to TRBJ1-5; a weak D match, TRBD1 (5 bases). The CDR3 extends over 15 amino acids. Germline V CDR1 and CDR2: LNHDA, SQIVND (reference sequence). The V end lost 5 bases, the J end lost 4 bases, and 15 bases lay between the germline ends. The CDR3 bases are TGTGCCAGTAGTTTTTGGGGCGGCCCAAATCAGCCCCAGCATTTT. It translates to CASSFWGGPNQPQHF.

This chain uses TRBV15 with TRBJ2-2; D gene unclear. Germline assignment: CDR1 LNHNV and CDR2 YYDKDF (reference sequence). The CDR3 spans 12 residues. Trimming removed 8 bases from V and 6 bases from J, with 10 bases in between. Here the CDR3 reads CATRSSPGELFF. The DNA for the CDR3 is TGTGCCACCCGGAGTAGTCCCGGGGAGCTGTTTTTT.

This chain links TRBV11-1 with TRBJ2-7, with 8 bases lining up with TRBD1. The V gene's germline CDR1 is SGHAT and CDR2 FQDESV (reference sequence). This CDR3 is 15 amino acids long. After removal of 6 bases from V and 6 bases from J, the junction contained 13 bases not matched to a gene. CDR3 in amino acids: CASSYSPGQGFEQYF. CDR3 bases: TGTGCCAGCAGTTATTCACCCGGACAGGGTTTCGAGCAGTACTTC. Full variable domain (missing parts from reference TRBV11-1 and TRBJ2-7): EAEVAQSPRYKITEKSQAVAFWCDPISGHATLYWYRQILGQGPELLVQFQDESVVDDSQLPKDRFSAERLKGVDSTLKIQPAELGDSAMYLCASSYSPGQGFEQYFGPGTRLTVT.

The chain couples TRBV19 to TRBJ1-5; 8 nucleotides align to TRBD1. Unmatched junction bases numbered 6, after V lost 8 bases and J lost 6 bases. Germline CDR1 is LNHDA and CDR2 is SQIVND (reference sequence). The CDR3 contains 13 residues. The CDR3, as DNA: TGTGCCAGTGCCGGGACAGGACGTCAGCCCCAGCATTTT. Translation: CASAGTGRQPQHF. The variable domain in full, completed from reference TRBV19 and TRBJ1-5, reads DGGITQSPKYLFRKEGQNVTLSCEQNLNHDAMYWYRQDPGQGLRLIYYSQIVNDFQKGDIAEGYSVSREKKESFPLTVTSAQKNPTAFYLCASAGTGRQPQHFGDGTRLSIL.

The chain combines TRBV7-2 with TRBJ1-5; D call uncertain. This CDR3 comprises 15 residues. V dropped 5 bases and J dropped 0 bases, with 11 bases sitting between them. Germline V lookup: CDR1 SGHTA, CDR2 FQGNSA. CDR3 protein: CASSPEFHSNQPQHF. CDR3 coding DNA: TGTGCCAGCAGCCCAGAATTCCATAGCAATCAGCCCCAGCATTTT.

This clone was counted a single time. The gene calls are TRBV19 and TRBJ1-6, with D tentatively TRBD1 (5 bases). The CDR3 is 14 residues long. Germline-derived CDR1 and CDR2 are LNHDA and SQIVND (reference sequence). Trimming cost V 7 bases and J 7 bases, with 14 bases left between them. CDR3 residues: CASKEGPSNSPLHF. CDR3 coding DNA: TGTGCCAGTAAGGAGGGGCCCTCAAATTCACCCCTCCACTTT.

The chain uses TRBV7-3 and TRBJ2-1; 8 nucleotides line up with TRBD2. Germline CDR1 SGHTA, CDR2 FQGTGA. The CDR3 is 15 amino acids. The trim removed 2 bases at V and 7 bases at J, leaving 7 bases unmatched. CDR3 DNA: TGTGCCAGCAGCTTACAAGCGGGAGTCCGTAATGAGCAGTTCTTC. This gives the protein CASSLQAGVRNEQFF.

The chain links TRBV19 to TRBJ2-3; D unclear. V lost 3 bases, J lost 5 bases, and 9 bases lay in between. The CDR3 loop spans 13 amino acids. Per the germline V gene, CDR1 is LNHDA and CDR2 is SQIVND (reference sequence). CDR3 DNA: TGTGCCAGTAGTATCCGGGTAGGAGATACGCAGTATTTT. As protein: CASSIRVGDTQYF.

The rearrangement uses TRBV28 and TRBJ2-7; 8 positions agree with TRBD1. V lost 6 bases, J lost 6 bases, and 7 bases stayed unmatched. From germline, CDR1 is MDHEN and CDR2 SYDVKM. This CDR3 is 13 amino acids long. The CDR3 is CASRPTGVLEQYF. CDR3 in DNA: TGTGCCAGCAGACCGACAGGGGTTCTCGAGCAGTACTTC.

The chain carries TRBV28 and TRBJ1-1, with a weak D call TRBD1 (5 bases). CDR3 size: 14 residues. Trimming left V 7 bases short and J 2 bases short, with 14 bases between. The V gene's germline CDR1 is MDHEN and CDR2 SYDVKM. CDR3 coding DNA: TGTGCCAGCACGGGGGGAGGCTTTAACACTGAAGCTTTCTTT. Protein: CASTGGGFNTEAFF. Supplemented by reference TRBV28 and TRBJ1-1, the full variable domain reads DVKVTQSSRYLVKRTGEKVFLECVQDMDHENMFWYRQDPGLGLRLIYFSYDVKMKEKGDIPEGYSVSREKKERFSLILESASTNQTSMYLCASTGGGFNTEAFFGQGTRLTVV.

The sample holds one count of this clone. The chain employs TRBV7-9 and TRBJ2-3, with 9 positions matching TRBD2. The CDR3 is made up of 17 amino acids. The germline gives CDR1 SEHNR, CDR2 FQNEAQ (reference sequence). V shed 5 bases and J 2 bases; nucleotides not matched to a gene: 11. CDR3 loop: CASSPSGLAGYTDTQYF. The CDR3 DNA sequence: TGTGCCAGCAGCCCCTCAGGGCTAGCGGGGTACACAGATACGCAGTATTTT.

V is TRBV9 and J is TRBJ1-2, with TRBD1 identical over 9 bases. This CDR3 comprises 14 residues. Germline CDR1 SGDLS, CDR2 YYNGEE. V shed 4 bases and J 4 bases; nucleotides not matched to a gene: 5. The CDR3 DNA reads TGTGCCAGCAGCCGGGACAGGGCAACCTATGGCTACACCTTC. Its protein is CASSRDRATYGYTF.

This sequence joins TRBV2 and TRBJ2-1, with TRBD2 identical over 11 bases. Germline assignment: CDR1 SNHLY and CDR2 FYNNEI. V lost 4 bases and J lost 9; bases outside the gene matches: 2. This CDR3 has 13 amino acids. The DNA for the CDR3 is TGTGCCAGCAGTGTAGCGGGAGGGGGTGAGCAGTTCTTC. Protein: CASSVAGGGEQFF. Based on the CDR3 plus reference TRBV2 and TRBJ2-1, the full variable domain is EPEVTQTPSHQVTQMGQEVILRCVPISNHLYFYWYRQILGQKVEFLVSFYNNEISEKSEIFDDQFSVERPDGSNFTLKIRSTKLEDSAMYFCASSVAGGGEQFFGPGTRLTVL.

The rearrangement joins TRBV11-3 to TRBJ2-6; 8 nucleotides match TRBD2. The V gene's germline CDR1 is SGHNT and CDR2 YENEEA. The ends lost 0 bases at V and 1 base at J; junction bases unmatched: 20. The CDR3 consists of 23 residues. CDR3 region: CASSLESAYSRTSGQSGANVLTF. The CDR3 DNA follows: TGTGCCAGCAGCTTAGAGAGTGCGTATTCAAGAACTAGCGGACAATCTGGGGCCAACGTCCTGACTTTC.

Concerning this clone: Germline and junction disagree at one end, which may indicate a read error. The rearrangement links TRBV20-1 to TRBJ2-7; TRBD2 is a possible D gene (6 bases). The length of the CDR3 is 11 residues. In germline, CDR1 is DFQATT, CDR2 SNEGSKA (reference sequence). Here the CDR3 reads CSARDSSGKAF. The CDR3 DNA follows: TGCAGTGCTAGAGATAGTAGCGGAAAGGCCTTC.

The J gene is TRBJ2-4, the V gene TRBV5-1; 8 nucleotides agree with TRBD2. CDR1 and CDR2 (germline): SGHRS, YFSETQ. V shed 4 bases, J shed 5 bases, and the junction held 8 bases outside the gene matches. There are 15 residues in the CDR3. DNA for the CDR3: TGCGCCAGCAGCATCCGGGGTAGCGGGGAAAACATTCAGTACTTC. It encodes CASSIRGSGENIQYF.

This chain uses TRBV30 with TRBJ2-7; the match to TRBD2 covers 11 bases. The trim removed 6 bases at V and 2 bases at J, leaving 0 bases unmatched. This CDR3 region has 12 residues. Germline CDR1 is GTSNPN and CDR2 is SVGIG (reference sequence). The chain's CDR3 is CACSGRAYEQYF. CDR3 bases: TGTGCCTGTAGCGGGAGGGCCTACGAGCAGTACTTC.

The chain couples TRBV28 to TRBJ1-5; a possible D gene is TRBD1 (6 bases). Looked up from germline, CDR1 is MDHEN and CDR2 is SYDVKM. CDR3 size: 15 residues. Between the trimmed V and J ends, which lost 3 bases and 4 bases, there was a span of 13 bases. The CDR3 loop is CASSFSGVNNQPQHF. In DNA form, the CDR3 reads TGTGCCAGCAGTTTCTCAGGGGTAAATAATCAGCCCCAGCATTTT.

CDR3 DNA sequence: TGTGCCAGCGGGACAGGCGGGAATGAAAAACTGTTTTTT. It translates to CASGTGGNEKLFF. This chain links TRBV14 with TRBJ1-4; 8 bases agree with TRBD1. Germline V lookup: CDR1 SGHDN, CDR2 FVKESK. This CDR3 is 13 amino acids long. V shed 8 bases, J shed 5 bases, and the junction held 4 bases outside the gene matches.

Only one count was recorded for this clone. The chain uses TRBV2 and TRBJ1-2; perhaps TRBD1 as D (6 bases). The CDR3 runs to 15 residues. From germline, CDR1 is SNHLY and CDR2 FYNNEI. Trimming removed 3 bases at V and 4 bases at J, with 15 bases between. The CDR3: CASSDREQGAYGYTF. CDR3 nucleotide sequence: TGTGCCAGCAGTGATCGGGAACAGGGTGCCTATGGCTACACCTTC.

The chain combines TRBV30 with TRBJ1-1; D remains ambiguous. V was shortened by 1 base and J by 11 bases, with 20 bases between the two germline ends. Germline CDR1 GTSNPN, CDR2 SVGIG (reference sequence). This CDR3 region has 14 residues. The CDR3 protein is CAWSAPTRHSVAFF. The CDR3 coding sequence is TGTGCCTGGAGTGCCCCCACCCGACACTCAGTGGCTTTCTTT.

The CDR3: CSVENRLAGETQYF. CDR3 nucleotide sequence: TGCAGCGTTGAAAATCGGCTAGCGGGAGAGACCCAGTACTTC. The chain uses TRBV29-1 and TRBJ2-5, with 8 bases identical to TRBD2. Trimming removed 2 bases from V and 4 bases from J; junction bases left unmatched: 6. Germline CDR1 reads SQVTM; CDR2 reads ANQGSEA. The CDR3 runs to 14 residues.

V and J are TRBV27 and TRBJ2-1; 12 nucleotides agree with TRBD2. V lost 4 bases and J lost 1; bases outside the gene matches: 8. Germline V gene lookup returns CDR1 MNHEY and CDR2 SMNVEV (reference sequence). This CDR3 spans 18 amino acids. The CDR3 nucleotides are TGTGCCAGCAGTTCTTCTGGACTAGCGGGATCATCCTACAATGAGCAGTTCTTC. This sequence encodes CASSSSGLAGSSYNEQFF.

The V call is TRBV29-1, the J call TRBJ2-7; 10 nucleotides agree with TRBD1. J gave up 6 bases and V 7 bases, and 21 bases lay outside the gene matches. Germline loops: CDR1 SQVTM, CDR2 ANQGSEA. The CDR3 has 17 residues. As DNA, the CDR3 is TGCAGCGCCACCACGACAGGGGGCTCTTCCCTAGGGGCCGAGCAGTACTTC. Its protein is CSATTTGGSSLGAEQYF.

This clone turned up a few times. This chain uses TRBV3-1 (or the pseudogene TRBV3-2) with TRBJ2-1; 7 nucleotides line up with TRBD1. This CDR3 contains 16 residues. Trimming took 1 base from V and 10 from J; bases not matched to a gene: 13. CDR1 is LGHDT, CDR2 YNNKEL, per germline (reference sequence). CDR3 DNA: TGTGCCAGCAGCCAAGCAGGTAGGGACAGTACGACGGAGCAGTTCTTC. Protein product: CASSQAGRDSTTEQFF.

CDR3: CASSRDSNYGYTF. For the CDR3, the DNA is TGTGCCAGTAGCCGTGACAGCAACTATGGCTACACCTTC. This sequence joins TRBV12-3 or TRBV12-4 and TRBJ1-2, with a tentative D call TRBD1 (5 bases). V was trimmed by 9 bases and J by 2 bases, leaving 13 bases between them. The CDR3 covers 13 residues.